This paragraph covers one T cell receptor beta chain sequence. Its matching antigen is unknown. As the template, RNA transcripts were used to amplify TCR beta CDR3 regions. The library came from an HTBI-primed first-round RT-PCR and a second-round multiplex PCR. TCRdb analysed the multiplex PCR reads with MiXCR anew, one entry per CDR3 protein. The table has around 660,000 distinct CDR3 sequences, roughly two fifths seen once. The length of the CDR3 is 12 residues. Germline V gene lookup returns CDR1 SQVTM and CDR2 ANQGSEA. The record originates from a study of Graves' ophthalmopathy and Graves' hyperthyroidism. Study conclusions and caveats: Blood shared most expanded thyroid clonotypes above 0.001 frequency. With roughly 65% sensitivity and approximately 72% specificity, the model predicted ophthalmopathy progression.

The PBMCs were taken from approximately 9.7 ml of fresh peripheral blood. This rearrangement joins TRBV29-1 to TRBJ2-5; D is possibly TRBD2 (6 bases). The closer fit of TRBJ2-7 to the DNA end suggests the J call may be wrong. The TCR originated in an adult man with Graves' ophthalmopathy. The sample consisted of peripheral blood. Here the CDR3 reads CSRLGRAYEQYF. As DNA, the CDR3 is TGCAGCCGACTAGGACGGGCCTACGAGCAGTACTTC.